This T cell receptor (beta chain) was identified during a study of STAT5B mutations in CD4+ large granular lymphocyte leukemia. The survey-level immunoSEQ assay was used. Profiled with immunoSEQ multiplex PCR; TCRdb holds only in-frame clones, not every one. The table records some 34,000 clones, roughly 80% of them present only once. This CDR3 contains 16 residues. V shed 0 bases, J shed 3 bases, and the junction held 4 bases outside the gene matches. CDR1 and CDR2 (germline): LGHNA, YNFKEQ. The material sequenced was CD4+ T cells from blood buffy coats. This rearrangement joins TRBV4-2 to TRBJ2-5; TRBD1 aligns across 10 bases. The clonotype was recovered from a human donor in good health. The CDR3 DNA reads TGTGCCAGCAGCCAAGAAACGGGGACAGGGGAAGAGACCCAGTACTTC. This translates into CASSQETGTGEETQYF.